These T cell receptor beta chains were read from a single sample in a study of blood T cell repertoires in COVID-19. The method was immunoSEQ multiplex PCR; TCRdb's version includes in-frame clones alone and lacks a portion of them. The table shows approximately 70,000 clones, with roughly 77% occurring only once. The sequenced sample consisted of peripheral blood. The source is a woman in her 70s with acute or convalescent COVID-19. Each CDR3 is given with its conserved first and last residue. Each record gives: V gene, J gene, clone size, D gene, CDR3 protein, CDR3 DNA. A D gene is named only where the DNA matches it firmly. Expanded clones are given a class, and other clones once, few, many or no size at all.

>TRBV6-2/TRBV6-3|TRBJ1-1|.|TRBD1
CASSWTGITEAFF
TGTGCCAGCAGTTGGACAGGGATTACTGAAGCTTTCTTT
>TRBV28|TRBJ1-2|few|TRBD1
CASSFDRAYGYTF
TGTGCCAGCAGTTTTGACAGGGCCTATGGCTACACCTTC
>TRBV5-4|TRBJ2-1|.|TRBD2
CATIRGLAGYNEQFF
TGTGCCACCATCCGAGGACTAGCAGGTTACAATGAGCAGTTCTTC
>TRBV5-1|TRBJ1-1|few|.
CASSLRRGATEAFF
TGCGCCAGCAGCTTACGAAGGGGCGCGACTGAAGCTTTCTTT
>TRBV7-2|TRBJ1-3|.|.
CASSPHPQGFSGNTIYF
TGTGCCAGCAGCCCTCACCCCCAGGGCTTCTCTGGAAACACCATATATTTT
>TRBV19|TRBJ1-5|.|.
CASSRGGDGNQPQHF
TGTGCCAGTAGTCGTGGGGGGGATGGTAATCAGCCCCAGCATTTT
>TRBV7-9|TRBJ1-5|.|.
CASSLGADSNSNQPQHF
TGTGCCAGCAGCTTAGGGGCGGACAGCAATAGCAATCAGCCCCAGCATTTT
>TRBV29-1|TRBJ2-3|.|.
CSVDITDTQYF
TGCAGCGTTGATATAACAGATACGCAGTATTTT
>TRBV3-1/TRBV3-2|TRBJ2-7|few|TRBD1
CASSLGQGYEQYF
TGTGCCAGCAGCCTAGGACAGGGCTACGAGCAGTACTTC
>TRBV11-2|TRBJ1-2|.|TRBD1
CASSLVRDSYNYGYTF
TGTGCCAGCAGCTTAGTAAGGGACAGCTATAACTATGGCTACACCTTC
>TRBV15|TRBJ1-3|once|.
CATSRGLGATGNTIYF
TGTGCCACCAGCAGAGGCTTAGGGGCTACTGGAAACACCATATATTTT
>TRBV5-1|TRBJ2-2|.|.
CASSLGGVGTGELFF
TGCGCCAGCAGCTTGGGGGGCGTTGGGACCGGGGAGCTGTTTTTT
>TRBV4-2|TRBJ2-3|.|TRBD2
CASSPSGGARDTQYF
TGTGCCAGCAGCCCTAGCGGGGGGGCTAGAGATACGCAGTATTTT
>TRBV4-2|TRBJ2-7|few|.
CASSQVAGREQYF
TGTGCCAGCAGCCAAGTTGCGGGTAGGGAGCAGTACTTC
>TRBV19|TRBJ1-2|few|.
CASSIGAGRGYTF
TGTGCCAGTAGTATTGGGGCAGGCCGTGGCTACACCTTC
>TRBV6-1|TRBJ1-1|.|.
CASSDLFRRNEAFF
TGTGCCAGCAGTGACCTTTTCCGGAGAAATGAAGCTTTCTTT
>TRBV24-1|TRBJ2-3|.|.
CATSDLGGRSDTQYF
TGTGCCACCAGTGATTTGGGAGGCAGGTCAGATACGCAGTATTTT
>TRBV5-6|TRBJ2-7|few|.
CASSPLPGDSYEQYF
TGTGCCAGCAGCCCTCTGCCGGGGGACTCCTACGAGCAGTACTTC
>TRBV19|TRBJ1-1|.|.
CASSLAITGRTRNTEAFF
TGTGCCAGTAGTTTAGCCATAACAGGGCGAACCCGAAACACTGAAGCTTTCTTT
>TRBV19|TRBJ1-5|.|TRBD1
CASSIGDRLRNQPQHF
TGTGCCAGTAGTATAGGGGACAGGTTGCGCAATCAGCCCCAGCATTTT